A single sample is the source of the 20 T cell receptor beta chains below, sequenced in a study of blood T cell repertoires in COVID-19. Data came from immunoSEQ multiplex PCR; TCRdb stores just in-frame clones and leaves some out. The data show hundreds of thousands of clones, with roughly nine tenths seen just once and more than 6% held by the top ten. The sequencing input was peripheral blood. The source of these receptors is a man aged 60 to 69 who had recovered from COVID-19.

The CDR3 loop reads CASSSIAPLAGEQFF. CDR3 in DNA: TGTGCCAGCAGCTCCATCGCCCCCCTCGCGGGTGAGCAGTTCTTC. The genes are TRBV7-2 and TRBJ2-1; D may be TRBD2 (5 bases). The CDR3 contains 15 residues. The V gene lost 4 bases and the J gene lost 9 bases, with 19 bases spanning the gap. Germline lookup yields CDR1 SGHTA and CDR2 FQGNSA.

This clone was found once. The chain links TRBV29-1 to TRBJ1-2, with D perhaps matching TRBD1 (6 bases). The CDR3 length is 15 residues. Per germline, CDR1 SQVTM and CDR2 ANQGSEA. Trimming shortened V by 0 bases and J by 7 bases, and 18 bases separated the two germline ends. The CDR3 region has the DNA TGCAGCGTTGAAGACTCGGACAGCGCGGTGGGTGGCTACACCTTC. As protein: CSVEDSDSAVGGYTF.

V usage is TRBV5-1 and J usage is TRBJ2-5; D is undetermined. The CDR3 contains 15 residues. V lost 4 bases, J lost 2 bases, and 15 bases lay in between. The germline gives CDR1 SGHRS, CDR2 YFSETQ. DNA of the CDR3: TGCGCCAGCAGCCGAGAATACAGAGCACAAGAGACCCAGTACTTC. Amino acid sequence: CASSREYRAQETQYF.

The chain combines TRBV11-2 with TRBJ1-5, with no clear D. CDR3 length equals 14 residues. Germline CDR1 is SGHAT and CDR2 is FQNNGV. V was shortened by 0 bases and J by 5 bases, with 8 bases between the two germline ends. This chain's CDR3 is CASSLDGPYQPQHF. In DNA, the CDR3 is TGTGCCAGCAGCTTAGATGGCCCTTATCAGCCCCAGCATTTT.

The V gene is TRBV6-6, the J gene TRBJ2-3; 9 bases align to TRBD2. This CDR3 has 16 amino acids. CDR1 is MNHNY and CDR2 is SVGAGI in the germline V gene (reference sequence). The ends lost 6 bases at V and 4 bases at J; junction bases unmatched: 11. This CDR3 reads CASRRRGGGAADTQYF. CDR3 nucleotides: TGTGCCAGCAGGCGCCGTGGCGGGGGGGCCGCAGATACGCAGTATTTT.

In nucleotides, the CDR3 is TGTGCCAGCTCACGAGGCGGCGAGGAGACCCAGTACTTC. It is translated as CASSRGGEETQYF. The rearrangement joins TRBV18 to TRBJ2-5; D remains unclear. Germline-derived CDR1 and CDR2 are KGHSH and LQKENI. V was clipped by 4 bases and J by 5 bases, with 11 bases between them. The CDR3 consists of 13 residues.

This chain connects TRBV19 to TRBJ1-6; 7 nucleotides align to TRBD1. CDR3 length: 15 residues. The junction had 9 bases not matched to a gene; V was cut back by 6 bases and J by 7 bases. The germline V gene encodes CDR1 LNHDA and CDR2 SQIVND (reference sequence). The CDR3 reads CASRIWGQKNSPLHF. CDR3 bases: TGTGCCAGTAGGATCTGGGGACAGAAGAATTCACCCCTCCACTTT.

This rearrangement joins TRBV6-1 to TRBJ1-3; 7 bases match TRBD1. Germline CDR1 is MNHNS and CDR2 is SASEGT. V shed 2 bases and J 3 bases; nucleotides not matched to a gene: 16. The CDR3 is made up of 19 amino acids. The CDR3 nucleotides are TGTGCCAGCAGTGAACCTAAAACAGGGGACAACCGATTTGGAAACACCATATATTTT. Its translation: CASSEPKTGDNRFGNTIYF.

The chain is built from TRBV6-4 and TRBJ1-1; D not resolved. Per the germline V gene, CDR1 is MRHNA and CDR2 is SNTAGT. Deletions cut 4 bases from V and 3 bases from J, with 12 bases between. CDR3 length equals 14 residues. CDR3 region: CASSVPGVDTEAFF. The CDR3 DNA reads TGTGCCAGCAGTGTTCCCGGGGTGGACACTGAAGCTTTCTTT.

This rearrangement joins TRBV5-4 to TRBJ2-7, with D unclear. Germline V gives CDR1 SGHNT, CDR2 YYREEE (reference sequence). The length of the CDR3 is 12 residues. Trimming removed 2 bases from V and 7 bases from J, with 10 bases in between. CDR3 sequence reads: CASSLPRVEQYF. The CDR3 DNA reads as TGTGCCAGCAGCTTACCTCGAGTGGAGCAGTACTTC.

V gene TRBV2 combines with J gene TRBJ1-2; TRBD1 aligns across 7 bases. This CDR3 has 13 residues. With V trimmed by 6 bases and J by 4 bases, 5 bases remained unmatched. Germline V gives CDR1 SNHLY, CDR2 FYNNEI. The CDR3 here is CASRYGTVYGYTF. The CDR3 coding sequence is TGTGCCAGCAGATATGGGACAGTCTATGGCTACACCTTC.

The chain couples TRBV5-4 to TRBJ2-5; 8 positions match TRBD2. CDR3 length: 13 residues. Looked up from germline, CDR1 is SGHNT and CDR2 is YYREEE (reference sequence). J lost 4 bases, V lost 7 bases, and 6 bases had no gene match. CDR3 loop: CASRGGPGETQYF. As DNA, the CDR3 is TGTGCCAGCCGGGGGGGGCCGGGAGAGACCCAGTACTTC.

This clone was seen a single time. This sequence joins TRBV20-1 and TRBJ2-1; a possible D gene is TRBD2 (7 bases). Per germline, CDR1 DFQATT and CDR2 SNEGSKA (reference sequence). The CDR3 is 16 residues long. Trimming removed 6 bases from V and 6 bases from J, with 24 bases in between. This chain's CDR3 is CSASPRGAFWSNEQFF. CDR3 DNA sequence: TGCAGTGCAAGTCCCCGGGGGGCATTTTGGAGCAATGAGCAGTTCTTC.

This chain uses TRBV18 with TRBJ1-6; D is unclear. This CDR3 contains 15 residues. Trimming removed 3 bases at V and 6 bases at J, with 12 bases between. The V gene's germline CDR1 is KGHSH and CDR2 LQKENI. Here the CDR3 reads CASSPGYSRNSPLHF. The CDR3 DNA reads TGTGCCAGCTCACCGGGTTATAGCCGTAATTCACCCCTCCACTTT.

This clone showed up just once. This chain's CDR3 is CASSFYGNTIYF. DNA of the CDR3: TGTGCCAGCTCTTTTTATGGAAACACCATATATTTT. The rearrangement links TRBV2 to TRBJ1-3; D gene ambiguous. Trimming left V 8 bases short and J 3 bases short, with 8 bases between. The germline V gene encodes CDR1 SNHLY and CDR2 FYNNEI. The CDR3 contains 12 residues. The full variable domain, completed using reference TRBV2 and TRBJ1-3, is EPEVTQTPSHQVTQMGQEVILRCVPISNHLYFYWYRQILGQKVEFLVSFYNNEISEKSEIFDDQFSVERPDGSNFTLKIRSTKLEDSAMYFCASSFYGNTIYFGEGSWLTVV.

This clone has just a few counts. The J gene is TRBJ1-1, the V gene TRBV18; D is undetermined. The CDR3 runs 15 residues. Trimming stripped 3 bases from V and 1 base from J, with 12 bases between. CDR1 and CDR2 (germline): KGHSH, LQKENI. The CDR3 loop reads CASSPSVIRNTEAFF. CDR3 in DNA: TGTGCCAGCTCACCGTCGGTTATTAGGAACACTGAAGCTTTCTTT.

The chain recombines TRBV5-1 with TRBJ2-7; 8 positions agree with TRBD2. After removal of 0 bases from V and 4 bases from J, the junction contained 9 bases not matched to a gene. The CDR3 sequence is 16 residues long. Germline values: CDR1 SGHRS, CDR2 YFSETQ. The chain's CDR3 is CASSLAGTSFRYEQYF. CDR3 sequence (DNA): TGCGCCAGCAGCTTGGCCGGGACTAGTTTTAGGTACGAGCAGTACTTC.

The chain couples TRBV12-2 to TRBJ2-7; the table's D call, TRBD1, has no DNA check behind it. TRBV12-2 constitutes a pseudogene. This CDR3 region has 17 residues. CDR3 DNA: TGTGCAAGTCGCTTAGTCGGTCCAGGGGGCTGCTCCTACGAGCAGTACGTC. Protein sequence: CASRLVGPGGCSYEQYV.

This chain connects TRBV29-1 to TRBJ2-7; maybe TRBD2 (7 bases). Trimming cost V 6 bases and J 1 base, with 19 bases left between them. This CDR3 is 15 amino acids long. The germline V gene encodes CDR1 SQVTM and CDR2 ANQGSEA. The CDR3, as DNA: TGCAGCGTATCGAGGGGGGGGCATCGGTCCTACGAGCAGTACTTC. It encodes CSVSRGGHRSYEQYF.

This clone was seen a single time. J is TRBJ2-7 and V is TRBV6-5; TRBD1 might be the D (5 bases). The ends were cut back, 2 bases at V and 7 bases at J, with 15 bases in the middle. Germline V CDR1 and CDR2: MNHEY, SVGAGI. The CDR3 runs 14 residues. CDR3 region: CASSYGNRIGEQYF. DNA for the CDR3: TGTGCCAGCAGTTACGGTAACAGGATTGGAGAGCAGTACTTC.